These 27 T cell receptor beta chains came from one sample sequenced in a study of OX40 agonist ivuxolimab in advanced cancers. Clones were sequenced by immunoSEQ multiplex PCR, and TCRdb holds only the in-frame ones, with some missing. The table shows over 75,000 clones, with roughly 88% occurring only once. Sequenced here: CD4+ or CD8+ T cells sorted from blood, sampled in a trial of the OX40 agonist ivuxolimab. The receptors originated from an adult with an advanced solid tumor such as melanoma, head and neck, liver or kidney cancer.

This chain uses TRBV7-2 with TRBJ2-7; no clear D gene. Deletions cut 1 base from V and 1 base from J, with 2 bases between. CDR1 and CDR2 from the germline V gene are SGHTA and FQGNSA. The CDR3 is 12 residues long. The DNA of the CDR3 is TGTGCCAGCAGCTTAGAGTCCTACGAGCAGTACTTC. It encodes CASSLESYEQYF.

The chain joins TRBV6-5 to TRBJ2-7; maybe TRBD2 (6 bases). The V gene lost 4 bases and the J gene lost 2 bases, with 12 bases spanning the gap. This CDR3 is built from 14 residues. Germline CDR1 reads MNHEY; CDR2 reads SVGAGI. The CDR3 sequence is CASSLGTATYEQYF. The CDR3 DNA reads as TGTGCCAGCAGTTTAGGGACTGCCACCTACGAGCAGTACTTC.

The rearrangement uses TRBV19 and TRBJ2-1, with TRBD2 matching over 12 bases. V lost 3 bases, J lost 4 bases, and 7 bases stayed unmatched. The CDR3 extends over 17 amino acids. The V gene's germline CDR1 is LNHDA and CDR2 SQIVND (reference sequence). Here the CDR3 reads CASSMTSGRTSYNEQFF. DNA of the CDR3: TGTGCCAGTAGTATGACTAGCGGGAGAACTTCTTACAATGAGCAGTTCTTC.

The genes are TRBV10-1 and TRBJ2-3; the D gene is possibly TRBD2 (6 bases). V was cut by 6 bases and J by 3 bases, with 10 bases left in between. The CDR3 has 13 residues. In germline, CDR1 is WNHNN, CDR2 SYGVQD (reference sequence). The CDR3 DNA sequence: TGCGCCAGCAGGGCTAGCGAGACAGATACGCAGTATTTT. Protein sequence: CASRASETDTQYF.

V usage is TRBV7-9 and J usage is TRBJ2-7; possibly TRBD1 for D (6 bases). V was trimmed by 1 base and J by 6 bases, leaving 13 bases between them. This CDR3 contains 14 residues. Germline V gene sequence: CDR1 SEHNR, CDR2 FQNEAQ (reference sequence). The CDR3 here is CASSLEGRQAEQYF. In DNA, the CDR3 is TGTGCCAGCAGCTTAGAAGGGAGACAGGCCGAGCAGTACTTC.

A few counts support this clone. The J gene is TRBJ2-2, the V gene TRBV7-2; 9 bases line up with TRBD2. CDR1 and CDR2 from the germline V gene are SGHTA and FQGNSA. V shed 3 bases and J 5 bases; nucleotides not matched to a gene: 7. CDR3 length: 16 amino acids. The CDR3 protein is CASSFVSGSVTGELFF. Written as DNA, the CDR3 is TGTGCCAGCAGCTTTGTTAGCGGGAGTGTAACCGGGGAGCTGTTTTTT.

This chain uses TRBV5-1 with TRBJ2-5; D is undetermined. V was shortened by 4 bases and J by 4 bases, with 8 bases between the two germline ends. The CDR3 runs to 12 residues. Looked up from germline, CDR1 is SGHRS and CDR2 is YFSETQ. The CDR3 DNA sequence: TGCGCCAGCAGCCTTTATGGAGAGACCCAGTACTTC. It codes for CASSLYGETQYF. The entire variable domain, with the rest obtained from reference TRBV5-1 and TRBJ2-5, is as follows: KAGVTQTPRYLIKTRGQQVTLSCSPISGHRSVSWYQQTPGQGLQFLFEYFSETQRNKGNFPGRFSGRQFSNSRSEMNVSTLELGDSALYLCASSLYGETQYFGPGTRLLVL.

J is TRBJ1-4 and V is TRBV28, with D maybe TRBD1 (5 bases). Looked up from germline, CDR1 is MDHEN and CDR2 is SYDVKM. The CDR3 sequence is 14 residues long. V dropped 5 bases and J dropped 10 bases, with 17 bases sitting between them. The CDR3 bases are TGTGCCAGCAGTATATCCCCGTGGGACGCAAAACTGTTTTTT. It translates to CASSISPWDAKLFF.

The chain couples TRBV7-3 to TRBJ2-2; 10 bases fit TRBD1. Unmatched junction bases numbered 3, after V lost 6 bases and J lost 5 bases. The CDR3 totals 14 residues. From germline, CDR1 is SGHTA and CDR2 FQGTGA. The DNA of the CDR3 is TGTGCCAGCAGTCTGGACAGGGGGACCGGGGAGCTGTTTTTT. Translated: CASSLDRGTGELFF.

V usage is TRBV2 and J usage is TRBJ1-2, with 9 bases fitting TRBD1. J gave up 8 bases and V 10 bases, and 14 bases lay outside the gene matches. Germline lookup yields CDR1 SNHLY and CDR2 FYNNEI. This CDR3 comprises 14 residues. The DNA for the CDR3 is TGTGCCATGGGCCGGGACAGGGCCCTTCCGGGCTACACCTTC. Residues: CAMGRDRALPGYTF.

In this sample, this clone turned up once. V is TRBV9 and J is TRBJ2-7, with unresolved D. With 0 bases removed from V and 3 bases from J, the gap between germline ends came to 10 bases. The CDR3 has 14 amino acids. Germline assignment: CDR1 SGDLS and CDR2 YYNGEE. This CDR3 is CASSVAGTDYEQYF. The DNA of the CDR3 is TGTGCCAGCAGCGTAGCTGGCACCGACTACGAGCAGTACTTC.

The V call is TRBV9, the J call TRBJ2-1; the D is unclear. CDR1 and CDR2 from the germline V gene are SGDLS and YYNGEE. The CDR3 is 16 amino acids. Trimming left V 0 bases short and J 1 base short, with 11 bases between. CDR3 protein: CASSVVPGFSYNEQFF. In DNA form, the CDR3 reads TGTGCCAGCAGCGTAGTTCCCGGGTTTTCCTACAATGAGCAGTTCTTC. Full variable domain (outside the CDR3, taken from reference TRBV9 and TRBJ2-1): DSGVTQTPKHLITATGQRVTLRCSPRSGDLSVYWYQQSLDQGLQFLIQYYNGEERAKGNILERFSAQQFPDLHSELNLSSLELGDSALYFCASSVVPGFSYNEQFFGPGTRLTVL.

The table lists this clone with a count of one. The J gene is TRBJ2-7, the V gene TRBV6-5; D perhaps matches TRBD1 (6 bases). The CDR3 consists of 12 residues. The germline V gene has CDR1 MNHEY and CDR2 SVGAGI. V was shortened by 5 bases and J by 3 bases, with 8 bases between the two germline ends. CDR3 loop: CASSGTSYEQYF. The CDR3, as DNA: TGTGCCAGCAGTGGGACAAGCTACGAGCAGTACTTC.

The chain combines TRBV30 with TRBJ1-6, with a tentative D call TRBD1 (5 bases). The germline CDR1 and CDR2 sequences are GTSNPN and SVGIG (reference sequence). With 5 bases removed from V and 10 bases from J, the gap between germline ends came to 18 bases. There are 14 residues in the CDR3. The CDR3 nucleotides read TGTGCCTGGGGTACCCAGGGATTCAGATCACCCCTCCACTTT. Translating gives CAWGTQGFRSPLHF.

The count of this clone is one. The chain combines TRBV15 with TRBJ1-1, with 7 bases aligning to TRBD1. After removal of 9 bases from V and 4 bases from J, the junction contained 11 bases not matched to a gene. The CDR3 extends over 14 amino acids. Germline CDR1 LNHNV, CDR2 YYDKDF (reference sequence). This chain's CDR3 is CATNRQGTSTEAFF. The CDR3 DNA sequence: TGTGCCACTAACCGACAGGGCACGTCCACTGAAGCTTTCTTT. Full variable domain (remainder filled in from reference TRBV15 and TRBJ1-1): DAMVIQNPRYQVTQFGKPVTLSCSQTLNHNVMYWYQQKSSQAPKLLFHYYDKDFNNEADTPDNFQSRRPNTSFCFLDIRSPGLGDTAMYLCATNRQGTSTEAFFGQGTRLTVV.

The chain joins TRBV4-1 to TRBJ2-4; D may be TRBD1 or TRBD2 (6 bases each). In germline, CDR1 is MGHRA, CDR2 YSYEKL. V lost 5 bases, J lost 0 bases, and 20 bases lay in between. The CDR3 runs to 18 residues. The CDR3, as DNA: TGCGCCAGCAGCGGGGGGCCCGCTTCGACTTTAGCCAAAAACATTCAGTACTTC. Translating gives CASSGGPASTLAKNIQYF.

The V gene is TRBV4-2, the J gene TRBJ1-5; 10 positions match TRBD1. V was pared by 4 bases and J by 0 bases, with 9 bases of the junction left unmatched. CDR1 is LGHNA, CDR2 YNFKEQ, per germline. The CDR3 totals 18 residues. Here the CDR3 DNA reads TGTGCCAGCAGCCCGACAGGGGGCCGGAGATTTAGCAATCAGCCCCAGCATTTT. It translates to CASSPTGGRRFSNQPQHF.

This clone was counted only a few times. The gene calls are TRBV27 and TRBJ1-4, with D possibly TRBD1 on 6 matching bases. Germline V gene data show CDR1 as MNHEY and CDR2 as SMNVEV (reference sequence). The CDR3 is 15 amino acids. The germline V and J ends were trimmed by 6 bases and 11 bases, with 22 bases remaining between them. The CDR3 DNA reads as TGTGCCAGCAGAAAACAGGGTTGGGATAATGGGAAACTGTTTTTT. Amino acid sequence: CASRKQGWDNGKLFF.

The genes are TRBV19 and TRBJ1-2; D uncertain. There are 17 residues in the CDR3. Germline V gene lookup returns CDR1 LNHDA and CDR2 SQIVND (reference sequence). V lost 1 base to trimming and J lost 5 bases, with 20 bases between them. This CDR3 is CASSIGLRTVLGYGYTF. The CDR3 DNA reads as TGTGCCAGTAGTATAGGACTTAGGACGGTGCTCGGATATGGCTACACCTTC.

The V and J genes are TRBV5-1 and TRBJ2-2; tentatively, D is TRBD2 (6 bases). Germline V CDR1 and CDR2: SGHRS, YFSETQ. This CDR3 has 15 residues. Trimming removed 3 bases from V and 5 bases from J, with 14 bases in between. CDR3 sequence: CASSYGGIRTGELFF. The CDR3 bases are TGCGCCAGCAGCTACGGCGGGATAAGAACCGGGGAGCTGTTTTTT.

The gene calls are TRBV15 and TRBJ1-1, with D uncertain. The CDR3 loop spans 15 amino acids. Trimming took off 0 bases at V and 1 base at J, with 9 bases between the two ends. Per germline, CDR1 LNHNV and CDR2 YYDKDF (reference sequence). CDR3 bases: TGTGCCACCAGCAGAGATGGTGGAGAGAACACTGAAGCTTTCTTT. Its translation: CATSRDGGENTEAFF.

Only one count was recorded for this clone. The genes are TRBV6-5 and TRBJ1-2; D is perhaps TRBD1 (5 bases). Trimming stripped 5 bases from V and 4 bases from J, with 11 bases between. This CDR3 contains 13 residues. The germline CDR1 and CDR2 sequences are MNHEY and SVGAGI. The CDR3 protein is CASSSLGTYGYTF. The CDR3 DNA reads as TGTGCCAGCAGTAGTTTGGGGACCTATGGCTACACCTTC.

The genes are TRBV5-4 and TRBJ2-3; D is unresolved. The CDR3 consists of 15 residues. The V gene's germline CDR1 is SGHNT and CDR2 YYREEE (reference sequence). The V end lost 6 bases, the J end lost 2 bases, and 16 bases lay between the germline ends. CDR3 residues: CASIQTGFNTDTQYF. CDR3 bases: TGTGCCAGCATCCAGACCGGATTCAACACAGATACGCAGTATTTT.

Comments on this clone: Here the CDR3 omits its conserved ending phenylalanine or tryptophan, so a read error is the likely source. The V call is TRBV6-1, the J call TRBJ1-1; D uncertain. Trimming shortened V by 2 bases and J by 3 bases, and 7 bases separated the two germline ends. The CDR3 loop spans 13 amino acids. Germline V lookup: CDR1 MNHNS, CDR2 SASEGT. In nucleotides, the CDR3 is TGTGCCAGCAGTGAAACTGGGCACACTGAAGCTTTCTCT. This codes for CASSETGHTEAFS.

The chain carries TRBV4-2 and TRBJ1-2; the match to TRBD1 covers 7 bases. J was trimmed by 2 bases and V by 0 bases; bases with no gene match: 6. The CDR3 has 16 residues. Germline V CDR1 and CDR2: LGHNA, YNFKEQ. The CDR3 loop reads CASSQEVKGANYGYTF. CDR3 DNA: TGTGCCAGCAGCCAAGAGGTCAAGGGGGCGAACTATGGCTACACCTTC.

V and J are TRBV15 and TRBJ1-5; the D is unclear. This CDR3 region has 15 residues. Trimming took off 4 bases at V and 0 bases at J, with 10 bases between the two ends. Germline CDR1 reads LNHNV; CDR2 reads YYDKDF (reference sequence). CDR3 sequence (DNA): TGTGCCACCAGCACCCGGAGAGATAGCAATCAGCCCCAGCATTTT. Encoded protein: CATSTRRDSNQPQHF.

The gene calls are TRBV14 and TRBJ1-1, with 7 bases matching TRBD1. The CDR3 spans 14 residues. The V and J ends lost 5 bases and 1 base, in that order; junction bases with no gene match: 4. Germline assignment: CDR1 SGHDN and CDR2 FVKESK. CDR3 nucleotides: TGTGCCAGCAGCAGAAGACAGGGGAACACTGAAGCTTTCTTT. As protein: CASSRRQGNTEAFF. The full variable domain, with the rest looked up from reference TRBV14 and TRBJ1-1, is EAGVTQFPSHSVIEKGQTVTLRCDPISGHDNLYWYRRVMGKEIKFLLHFVKESKQDESGMPNNRFLAERTGGTYSTLKVQPAELEDSGVYFCASSRRQGNTEAFFGQGTRLTVV.